One sample yielded the 27 T cell receptor beta chains listed below, sequenced in a study of blood T cell repertoires in COVID-19. Produced via immunoSEQ multiplex PCR; TCRdb's table is partial and in-frame only. The sample contains roughly 150,000 clones, around 88% of which appear only once. The specimen sequenced was peripheral blood. The receptor source for this set is a human donor in a cohort sampled during active COVID-19.

The chain employs TRBV13 and TRBJ1-2, with D tentatively TRBD1 (5 bases). This CDR3 is built from 13 residues. The V and J ends lost 6 bases and 2 bases respectively, with 10 bases between them. Germline V gene lookup returns CDR1 PRHDT and CDR2 FYEKMQ (reference sequence). Here the CDR3 reads CASSLGQNYGYTF. CDR3 nucleotide sequence: TGTGCCAGCAGTCTGGGGCAGAACTATGGCTACACCTTC.

The chain has TRBV5-1 and TRBJ2-1; 12 bases agree with TRBD2. Germline CDR1 is SGHRS and CDR2 is YFSETQ. Trimming removed 4 bases from V and 6 bases from J; junction bases left unmatched: 5. The CDR3 sequence is 15 residues long. CDR3: CASSQTSGSRNEQFF. The CDR3 region has the DNA TGCGCCAGCAGCCAGACTAGCGGGAGTCGCAATGAGCAGTTCTTC.

On this clone: Germline is not matched at one junction end, which may reflect a read error. The rearrangement joins TRBV2 to TRBJ1-6; tentative D call: TRBD1 (6 bases). The length of the CDR3 is 12 residues. Germline V lookup: CDR1 SNHLY, CDR2 FYNNEI. CDR3 nucleotides: TGTGCCAGCAGTGAACCCCCGCAGGGGATCTACTTT. It codes for CASSEPPQGIYF.

This chain links TRBV6-5 with TRBJ2-1; 11 positions agree with TRBD2. CDR1 and CDR2 from the germline V gene are MNHEY and SVGAGI. The CDR3 loop spans 14 amino acids. V gave up 6 bases and J gave up 8 bases; unmatched junction bases: 6. The CDR3 DNA is TGTGCCAGCAGCCTCCTAGCGGGAGGATATGAGCAGTTCTTC. Amino acid sequence: CASSLLAGGYEQFF.

The chain combines TRBV18 with TRBJ2-5; 9 nucleotides agree with TRBD2. There are 16 residues in the CDR3. After removal of 1 base from V and 9 bases from J, the junction contained 12 bases not matched to a gene. Germline lookup yields CDR1 KGHSH and CDR2 LQKENI. CDR3 in amino acids: CASSPRGSGGPEAQYF. The CDR3 DNA reads TGTGCCAGCTCACCACGGGGTAGCGGGGGACCCGAGGCCCAGTACTTC.

The chain joins TRBV7-2 to TRBJ1-3, with D possibly TRBD1 on 6 matching bases. V was pared by 1 base and J by 4 bases, with 14 bases between. Germline V lookup: CDR1 SGHTA, CDR2 FQGNSA. The CDR3 sequence is 16 residues long. For the CDR3, the DNA is TGTGCCAGCAGCTTAGAGGGCGGGGGGCTCGGAAACACCATATATTTT. Its translation is CASSLEGGGLGNTIYF. Supplemented by reference TRBV7-2 and TRBJ1-3, the full variable domain reads GAGVSQSPSNKVTEKGKDVELRCDPISGHTALYWYRQSLGQGLEFLIYFQGNSAPDKSGLPSDRFSAERTGGSVSTLTIQRTQQEDSAVYLCASSLEGGGLGNTIYFGEGSWLTVV.

V is TRBV30 and J is TRBJ1-2; 8 nucleotides line up with TRBD1. V gave up 3 bases and J gave up 7 bases; unmatched junction bases: 13. From germline, CDR1 is GTSNPN and CDR2 SVGIG (reference sequence). There are 15 residues in the CDR3. In DNA, the CDR3 is TGTGCCTGGAGAGAAACCGGGACAGGTGTATCTGGCTACACCTTC. It encodes CAWRETGTGVSGYTF.

The J gene is TRBJ2-3, the V gene TRBV2; 7 nucleotides align to TRBD2. CDR1 is SNHLY, CDR2 FYNNEI, per germline. This CDR3 is built from 15 residues. Trimming cost V 2 bases and J 1 base; bases outside gene matches: 3. CDR3 nucleotide sequence: TGTGCCAGCAGTGAAACGGCGGGAGGCACAGATACGCAGTATTTT. Amino acids: CASSETAGGTDTQYF. The entire variable domain, with the rest obtained from reference TRBV2 and TRBJ2-3, is as follows: EPEVTQTPSHQVTQMGQEVILRCVPISNHLYFYWYRQILGQKVEFLVSFYNNEISEKSEIFDDQFSVERPDGSNFTLKIRSTKLEDSAMYFCASSETAGGTDTQYFGPGTRLTVL.

This clone showed up just once. The rearrangement uses TRBV27 and TRBJ2-1, with 8 bases identical to TRBD1. From germline, CDR1 is MNHEY and CDR2 SMNVEV (reference sequence). This CDR3 is 12 amino acids long. V was pared by 7 bases and J by 5 bases, with 1 base of the junction left unmatched. In DNA form, the CDR3 reads TGTGCCAGCACGACAGGGGACAATGAGCAGTTCTTC. It is translated as CASTTGDNEQFF.

The chain is built from TRBV2 and TRBJ1-5; D is unresolved. Trimming left V 2 bases short and J 4 bases short, with 15 bases between. This CDR3 is built from 16 residues. The germline gives CDR1 SNHLY, CDR2 FYNNEI. The CDR3 DNA is TGTGCCAGCAGTGAATCAGGCCGCAGTATTAATCAGCCCCAGCATTTT. This gives the protein CASSESGRSINQPQHF. The whole variable domain, filled in from reference TRBV2 and TRBJ1-5, reads EPEVTQTPSHQVTQMGQEVILRCVPISNHLYFYWYRQILGQKVEFLVSFYNNEISEKSEIFDDQFSVERPDGSNFTLKIRSTKLEDSAMYFCASSESGRSINQPQHFGDGTRLSIL.

The rearrangement links TRBV28 to TRBJ2-1; 7 positions match TRBD2. Trimming at V came to 1 base and at J to 5 bases, leaving 8 bases not matched to a gene. Germline values: CDR1 MDHEN, CDR2 SYDVKM. This CDR3 contains 16 residues. The CDR3 is CASSLSWREPHNEQFF. The CDR3 DNA sequence: TGTGCCAGCAGTTTATCGTGGCGGGAGCCCCACAATGAGCAGTTCTTC.

The chain has TRBV27 and TRBJ2-3; possibly TRBD1 for D (8 bases). The CDR3 length is 15 residues. CDR1 MNHEY and CDR2 SMNVEV come from the germline V gene (reference sequence). Trimming took off 5 bases at V and 4 bases at J, with 16 bases between the two ends. The CDR3 nucleotides read TGTGCCAGCAGTCCTCGACAGGGGAGGGCAGATACGCAGTATTTT. Amino acid sequence: CASSPRQGRADTQYF.

This clone turned up a few times. The chain has TRBV9 and TRBJ1-2, with D possibly being TRBD1 (6 bases). The V and J ends lost 0 bases and 6 bases respectively, with 15 bases between them. Germline V gives CDR1 SGDLS, CDR2 YYNGEE. CDR3 size: 15 residues. The CDR3 region is CASSVATGLNDGYTF. The DNA for the CDR3 is TGTGCCAGCAGCGTAGCTACAGGGCTGAACGATGGCTACACCTTC.

V gene TRBV30 combines with J gene TRBJ1-2; D possibly corresponds to TRBD1 (5 bases). V lost 0 bases, J lost 6 bases, and 8 bases lay in between. The CDR3 is 12 amino acids. From germline, CDR1 is GTSNPN and CDR2 SVGIG (reference sequence). CDR3 nucleotide sequence: TGTGCCTGGAGTGTAGGAGGGGATGGCTACACCTTC. Its translation is CAWSVGGDGYTF.

V gene TRBV19 combines with J gene TRBJ2-7; 8 bases agree with TRBD1. V gave up 7 bases and J gave up 7 bases; unmatched junction bases: 6. The length of the CDR3 is 12 residues. In germline, CDR1 is LNHDA, CDR2 SQIVND (reference sequence). In DNA, the CDR3 is TGTGCCAGTAAGACAGGGGTAGGGGAGCAGTACTTC. This sequence encodes CASKTGVGEQYF.

The chain employs TRBV27 and TRBJ1-2, with TRBD1 as a possible D gene (5 bases). Trimming pared 7 bases from V and 4 bases from J, leaving 13 bases between. The CDR3 is 13 residues long. Germline V gene data show CDR1 as MNHEY and CDR2 as SMNVEV (reference sequence). The CDR3 sequence: CASISGGAYGYTF. Written as DNA, the CDR3 is TGTGCCAGCATCTCTGGTGGGGCCTATGGCTACACCTTC.

The chain employs TRBV11-2 and TRBJ1-1, with D uncertain. The CDR3 has 15 amino acids. Deletions cut 6 bases from V and 0 bases from J, with 14 bases between. Germline CDR1 reads SGHAT; CDR2 reads FQNNGV. The CDR3 is CASRSGRELNTEAFF. CDR3 nucleotide sequence: TGTGCCAGCAGGTCAGGCCGGGAGTTGAACACTGAAGCTTTCTTT.

V usage is TRBV5-6 and J usage is TRBJ1-4; D might be TRBD1 (5 bases). Trimming removed 0 bases from V and 7 bases from J, with 13 bases in between. The CDR3 covers 15 residues. CDR1 and CDR2 (germline): SGHDT, YYEEEE. CDR3 protein: CASSLAGEVPEKLFF. CDR3 DNA sequence: TGTGCCAGCAGCTTGGCGGGGGAGGTTCCTGAAAAACTGTTTTTT.

This rearrangement joins TRBV7-3 to TRBJ2-1; 10 bases are a match to TRBD1. Germline V gene lookup returns CDR1 SGHTA and CDR2 FQGTGA. J lost 7 bases, V lost 2 bases, and 5 bases had no gene match. The CDR3 runs 15 residues. The CDR3 region is CASSLRTGGLNEQFF. In DNA, the CDR3 is TGTGCCAGCAGCTTACGGACAGGGGGTCTTAATGAGCAGTTCTTC.

This clone was recorded only once. The chain combines TRBV4-3 with TRBJ2-5; 7 bases map to TRBD2. The CDR3 is made up of 15 amino acids. V gave up 4 bases and J gave up 1 base; unmatched junction bases: 6. The V gene's germline CDR1 is LGHNA and CDR2 YSLEER. Here the CDR3 reads CASSLLAGIQETQYF. Written as DNA, the CDR3 is TGCGCCAGCAGCCTTTTAGCGGGTATCCAAGAGACCCAGTACTTC.

This sequence joins TRBV6-5 and TRBJ2-7; 10 bases are shared with TRBD1. Germline assignment: CDR1 MNHEY and CDR2 SVGAGI. The CDR3 contains 14 residues. The trim removed 2 bases at V and 5 bases at J, leaving 3 bases unmatched. DNA for the CDR3: TGTGCCAGCAGTTACGGACAGGGGGTAAACGAGCAGTACTTC. It encodes CASSYGQGVNEQYF.

In regard to this clone: At one end, the junction sequence differs from germline, possibly due to a read error. The J gene is TRBJ2-3, the V gene TRBV7-9; maybe TRBD1 (5 bases). The germline CDR1 and CDR2 sequences are SEHNR and FQNEAQ (reference sequence). The CDR3 is 12 residues long. The CDR3 spells CASSLSARAPTF. CDR3 nucleotides: TGTGCCAGCAGCTTATCCGCCAGGGCACCTACTTTT.

The chain joins TRBV2 to TRBJ1-2; 7 positions match TRBD1. The V and J ends lost 8 bases and 0 bases, in that order; junction bases with no gene match: 6. CDR1 and CDR2 (germline): SNHLY, FYNNEI. CDR3 size: 14 residues. CDR3 amino acids: CASLGQVANYGYTF. The CDR3 DNA sequence: TGTGCCAGCCTCGGACAGGTAGCTAACTATGGCTACACCTTC.

Concerning this clone itself: The junction and the germline gene differ at one end; a read error may be behind it. The chain uses TRBV27 and TRBJ2-7; 14 bases map to TRBD2. This CDR3 has 18 residues. Looked up from germline, CDR1 is MNHEY and CDR2 is SMNVEV (reference sequence). The CDR3 DNA reads TGTGCCAGCAGTATATCCCCCCCGGGACTAGCGGGAGCAGGCGAGCAGTACTTC. The encoded protein is CASSISPPGLAGAGEQYF.

CDR3 sequence (DNA): TGCGCCAGCAGCTTGGTGGCAGGGGGAGATCAGCCCCAGCATTTT. Translating it yields CASSLVAGGDQPQHF. The chain carries TRBV5-1 and TRBJ1-5; 7 positions match TRBD1. The trim removed 0 bases at V and 5 bases at J, leaving 5 bases unmatched. Germline assignment: CDR1 SGHRS and CDR2 YFSETQ. The CDR3 spans 15 residues. The entire variable domain, with the rest obtained from reference TRBV5-1 and TRBJ1-5, is as follows: KAGVTQTPRYLIKTRGQQVTLSCSPISGHRSVSWYQQTPGQGLQFLFEYFSETQRNKGNFPGRFSGRQFSNSRSEMNVSTLELGDSALYLCASSLVAGGDQPQHFGDGTRLSIL.

The rearrangement uses TRBV27 and TRBJ1-6; D remains unclear. CDR1 and CDR2 from the germline V gene are MNHEY and SMNVEV (reference sequence). The CDR3 extends over 13 amino acids. V lost 5 bases and J 2 bases, leaving 4 bases between the germline ends. As DNA, the CDR3 is TGTGCCAGCAGTAATACCTATAATTCACCCCTCCACTTT. Protein sequence: CASSNTYNSPLHF.

V is TRBV3-1 (or the pseudogene TRBV3-2) and J is TRBJ1-6; D perhaps matches TRBD1 (6 bases). V dropped 1 base and J dropped 9 bases, with 13 bases sitting between them. This CDR3 comprises 15 residues. CDR1 and CDR2 from the germline V gene are LGHDT and YNNKEL (reference sequence). Written as DNA, the CDR3 is TGTGCCAGCAGCCAAGGCGACGGACAGCTTTCACCCCTCCACTTT. As protein: CASSQGDGQLSPLHF.